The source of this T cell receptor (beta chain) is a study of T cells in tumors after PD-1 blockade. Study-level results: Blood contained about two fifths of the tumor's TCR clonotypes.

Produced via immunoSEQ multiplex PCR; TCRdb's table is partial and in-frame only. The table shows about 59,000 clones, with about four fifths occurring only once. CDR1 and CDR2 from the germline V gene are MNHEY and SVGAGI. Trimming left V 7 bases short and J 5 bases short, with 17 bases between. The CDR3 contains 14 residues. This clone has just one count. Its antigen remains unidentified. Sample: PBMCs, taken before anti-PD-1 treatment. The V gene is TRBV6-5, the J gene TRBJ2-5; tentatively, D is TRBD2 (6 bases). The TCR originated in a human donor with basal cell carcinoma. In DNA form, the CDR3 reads TGTGCCAGCACAGCGGCGGGGATTCTGGAGACCCAGTACTTC. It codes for CASTAAGILETQYF.